This T cell receptor (beta chain) was recovered during a study of somatic mutations in cytotoxic T cells in rheumatoid arthritis. Overall study context: A subset of V beta antibody-stained T-cell populations was isolated by flow sorting, reaching nearly 100% purity, and this subset included V beta1+ cells that went on to TCRB sequencing.

Assay: immunoSEQ multiplex PCR; the TCRdb copy retains only in-frame clones and omits some. This sample has about 23,000 clones, with more than 65% found just once. Positive selection using magnetic beads isolated the CD4+ and CD8+ cells (purity was checked by flow cytometry). Material: CD8+ T cells sorted from blood. The clonotype comes from an adult with rheumatoid arthritis.

CDR3 in amino acids: CASAPGQGYSGELFF. The CDR3 nucleotides read TGTGCCAGTGCACCGGGACAGGGATATTCCGGGGAGCTGTTTTTT. V and J are TRBV6-5 and TRBJ2-2, with 9 bases aligning to TRBD1. Germline values: CDR1 MNHEY, CDR2 SVGAGI. The CDR3 sequence is 15 residues long. The ends lost 9 bases at V and 6 bases at J; junction bases unmatched: 11.